This note documents a single T cell receptor beta chain sequence. This sample is drawn from a study of shared clonotypes between healthy human individuals. Replicate PCRs for sorted subsets used 200 ng DNA; this equaled tens of thousands of T cell genomes. Original processing methods: ImmunoSEQ yielded junction-only sequences lacking quality scores, so filtering differed. TCRdb's table, derived via immunoSEQ multiplex PCR, lists solely in-frame clones and lacks some. V and J calls and clone size are as listed in that table; D and trimming were resolved from the DNA. The sample holds about 1,900,000 clones, about 95% seen once. Naive CD8 cells lacked CD45RO and underwent positive selection for CCR7, leaving out terminally differentiated effector memory CD45RA+ cells. This receptor was obtained from a man younger than 30 in good health. Source material: naive CD8+ T cells sorted from blood.

CDR3 nucleotides: TGTGCCAGCAGTTTGGCCTGGACTAGCGGGACCAATGAGCAGTTCTTC. It codes for CASSLAWTSGTNEQFF. The rearrangement uses TRBV27 and TRBJ2-1; 12 positions match TRBD2. The CDR3 loop spans 16 amino acids. The V gene end was trimmed by 3 bases and the J gene end by 6 bases; junction bases not matched to a gene: 6. CDR1 MNHEY and CDR2 SMNVEV come from the germline V gene (reference sequence).